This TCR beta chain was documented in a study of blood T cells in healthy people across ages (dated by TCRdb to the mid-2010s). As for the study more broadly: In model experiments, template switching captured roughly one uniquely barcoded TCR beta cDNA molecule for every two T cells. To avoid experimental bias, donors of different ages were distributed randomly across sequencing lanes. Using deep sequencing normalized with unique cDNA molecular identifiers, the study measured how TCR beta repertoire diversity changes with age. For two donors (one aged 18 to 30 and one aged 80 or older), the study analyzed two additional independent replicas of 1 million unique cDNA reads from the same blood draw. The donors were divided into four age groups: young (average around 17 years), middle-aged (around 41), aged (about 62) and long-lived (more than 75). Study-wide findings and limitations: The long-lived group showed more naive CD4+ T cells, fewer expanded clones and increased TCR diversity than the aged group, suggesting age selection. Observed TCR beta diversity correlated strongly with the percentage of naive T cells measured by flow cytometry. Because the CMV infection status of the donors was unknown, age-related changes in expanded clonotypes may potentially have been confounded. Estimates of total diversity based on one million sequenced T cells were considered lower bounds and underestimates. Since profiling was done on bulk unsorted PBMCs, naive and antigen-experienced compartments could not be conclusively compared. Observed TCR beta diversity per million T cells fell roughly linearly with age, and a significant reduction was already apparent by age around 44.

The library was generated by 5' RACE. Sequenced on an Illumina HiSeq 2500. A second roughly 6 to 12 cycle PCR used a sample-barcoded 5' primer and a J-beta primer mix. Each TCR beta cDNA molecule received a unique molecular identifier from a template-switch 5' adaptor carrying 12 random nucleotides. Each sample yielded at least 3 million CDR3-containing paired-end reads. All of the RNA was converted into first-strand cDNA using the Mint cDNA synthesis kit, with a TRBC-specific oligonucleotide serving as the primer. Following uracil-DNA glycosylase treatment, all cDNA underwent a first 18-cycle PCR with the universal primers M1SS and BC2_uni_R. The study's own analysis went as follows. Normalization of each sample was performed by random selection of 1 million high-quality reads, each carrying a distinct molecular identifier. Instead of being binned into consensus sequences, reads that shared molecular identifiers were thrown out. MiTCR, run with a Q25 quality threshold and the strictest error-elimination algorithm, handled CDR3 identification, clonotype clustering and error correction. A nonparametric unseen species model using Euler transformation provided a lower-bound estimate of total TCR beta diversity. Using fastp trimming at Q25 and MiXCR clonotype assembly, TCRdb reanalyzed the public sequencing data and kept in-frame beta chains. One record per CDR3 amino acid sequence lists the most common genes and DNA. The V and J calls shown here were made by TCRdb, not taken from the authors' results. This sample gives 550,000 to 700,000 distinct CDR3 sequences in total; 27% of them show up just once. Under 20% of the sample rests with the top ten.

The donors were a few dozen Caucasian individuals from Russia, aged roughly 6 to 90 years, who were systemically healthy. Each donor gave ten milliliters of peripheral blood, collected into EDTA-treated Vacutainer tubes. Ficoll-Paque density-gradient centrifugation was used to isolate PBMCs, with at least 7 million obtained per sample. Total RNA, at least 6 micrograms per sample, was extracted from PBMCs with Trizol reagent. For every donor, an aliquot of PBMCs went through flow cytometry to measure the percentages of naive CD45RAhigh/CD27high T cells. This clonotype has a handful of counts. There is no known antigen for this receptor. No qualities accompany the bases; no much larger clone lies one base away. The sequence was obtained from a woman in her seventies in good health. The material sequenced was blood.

The sequence in DNA is TGTGCCAGCAGCGACGGGACTAGCGGGGACAATGAGCAGTTCTTC. It encodes CASSDGTSGDNEQFF. This receptor chain uses TRBV4-2 and TRBJ2-1; TRBD2 lines up with 13 middle nucleotides. From its cysteine to its phenylalanine, the CDR3 spans 15 amino acids. CDR3 DNA only is kept here, 45 bases in frame from base 1. Trimmed from V: 5 bases; trimmed from J: 5 bases; junction bases lacking a gene match: 3. CDR1 and CDR2, looked up from the germline V gene, are LGHNA and YNFKEQ.